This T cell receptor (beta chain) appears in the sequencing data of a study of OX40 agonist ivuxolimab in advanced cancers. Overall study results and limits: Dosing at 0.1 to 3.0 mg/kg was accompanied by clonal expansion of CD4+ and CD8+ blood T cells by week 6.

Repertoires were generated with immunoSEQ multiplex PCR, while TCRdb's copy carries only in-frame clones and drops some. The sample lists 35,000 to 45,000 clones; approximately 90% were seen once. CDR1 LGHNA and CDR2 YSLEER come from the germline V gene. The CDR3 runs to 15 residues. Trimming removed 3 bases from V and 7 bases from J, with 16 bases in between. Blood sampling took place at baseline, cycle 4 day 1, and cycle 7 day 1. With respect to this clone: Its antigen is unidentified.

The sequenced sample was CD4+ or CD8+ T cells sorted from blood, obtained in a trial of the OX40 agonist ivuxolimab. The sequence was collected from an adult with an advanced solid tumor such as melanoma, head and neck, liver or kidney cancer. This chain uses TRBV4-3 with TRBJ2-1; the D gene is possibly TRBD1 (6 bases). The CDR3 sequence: CASSHPGQGGNEQFF. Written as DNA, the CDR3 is TGCGCCAGCAGCCATCCGGGACAAGGGGGAAATGAGCAGTTCTTC.